The rows below give T cell receptor beta chains drawn from one sample of a study of CD4+ T cells in melanoma. The data were produced by immunoSEQ multiplex PCR, yet TCRdb's version contains in-frame clones alone and is incomplete. The sample gives about 140,000 clones, approximately 91% of which show up once; more than 1.5% is in the top ten. The receptors derive from a human donor with melanoma. Each CDR3 is given with its conserved first and last residue. A D gene is named only where the DNA matches it firmly. Only some rows state a clone size, as once, few, many or a class for expanded clones.

TRBV7-9	.	TRBJ1-1	.	TGTGCCAGCAGCTTCCAGGGGATGAACACTGAAGCTTTCTTT	CASSFQGMNTEAFF
TRBV4-1	.	TRBJ2-1	.	TGCGCCAGCAGCCAAGAATTCGGCTACAATGAGCAGTTCTTC	CASSQEFGYNEQFF
TRBV5-5	.	TRBJ2-5	.	TGTGCCAGCAGCTTGTTGTTTCAGGGGATAGAGACCCAGTACTTC	CASSLLFQGIETQYF
TRBV7-7	.	TRBJ2-5	.	TGTGCCAGCAGCCTATTACGGAGGGGCGAGACCCAGTACTTC	CASSLLRRGETQYF
TRBV7-9	.	TRBJ1-2	TRBD1	TGTGCCAGCAGCTTAGTCGGGACAGACAACTATGGCTACACCTTC	CASSLVGTDNYGYTF
TRBV5-6	.	TRBJ1-2	.	TGTGCCAGCAGCCCCGGTGTCCTGGGCTATGGCTACACCTTC	CASSPGVLGYGYTF
TRBV30	.	TRBJ2-2	.	TGTGCCTGGAGTTCGGGGGCCACCGGGGAGCTGTTTTTT	CAWSSGATGELFF
TRBV2	.	TRBJ1-5	.	TGTGCCAGCGCACCTGGGCCTCAGCCCCAGCATTTT	CASAPGPQPQHF
TRBV18	.	TRBJ2-7	TRBD1	TGTGCCAGCTCACCGCTCGGGACAGGGGGAACCTACGAGCAGTACTTC	CASSPLGTGGTYEQYF
TRBV20-1	.	TRBJ2-7	.	TGCAGTGCCGTCTCCACCTACGAGCAGTACTTC	CSAVSTYEQYF
TRBV11-1	.	TRBJ1-3	.	TGTGCCAGCAGCTCGGGTAAAGGGCCTGGAAACACCATATATTTT	CASSSGKGPGNTIYF
TRBV7-3	.	TRBJ2-3	TRBD2	TGTGCCAGCAGCTTAATTCCAGCGGGGGGGCTGTTAGATACGCAGTATTTT	CASSLIPAGGLLDTQYF
TRBV7-3	.	TRBJ2-3	.	TGTGCCAGCAGCGAACGTCTTACGGATACGCAGTATTTT	CASSERLTDTQYF
TRBV5-1	.	TRBJ2-5	.	TGCGCCAGCAGCTTGGCCCGAGGGGGAACGGGAGAGACCCAGTACTTC	CASSLARGGTGETQYF
TRBV30	once	TRBJ2-5	TRBD1	TGTGCCTGGAGTAAACAGGGGACAGAGACCCAGTACTTC	CAWSKQGTETQYF
TRBV7-3	.	TRBJ2-2	TRBD2	TGTGCCAGCAGTAACGCGGGGGGGTTGAACACCGGGGAGCTGTTTTTT	CASSNAGGLNTGELFF
TRBV4-2	.	TRBJ1-2	.	TGTGCCAGCAGCCAAGATCTGACTACAGGGAGGGGCTACACCTTC	CASSQDLTTGRGYTF
TRBV18	.	TRBJ2-7	TRBD1	TGTGCCAGCTCGCAGGGGGCTCAGACCTACGAGCAGTACTTC	CASSQGAQTYEQYF
TRBV5-1	.	TRBJ1-1	.	TGCGCCAGCACGTCCCAGGGTACGGCGAACACTGAAGCTTTCTTT	CASTSQGTANTEAFF
TRBV6-1	.	TRBJ2-4	TRBD2	TGTGCCAGCAGTGAATACCCGGGGGGTACCAAAAACATTCAGTACTTC	CASSEYPGGTKNIQYF
TRBV10-3	.	TRBJ1-2	TRBD1	TGTGCCATCAGCAGCCAGTCCGGGACAGGCTATGGCTACACCTTC	CAISSQSGTGYGYTF
TRBV5-1	.	TRBJ2-5	.	TGCGCCAGCAGCTTTTCGGGGGAAGAGACCCAGTACTTC	CASSFSGEETQYF
TRBV10-1	.	TRBJ2-3	.	TGCGCCAGCAGTGATAGTCGGGGGAGCGATACGCAGTATTTT	CASSDSRGSDTQYF
TRBV4-1	once	TRBJ2-3	TRBD2	TGCGCCAGCAGCCAAGGGGGTAGCGGGAGGATCACAGATACGCAGTATTTT	CASSQGGSGRITDTQYF
TRBV6-1	.	TRBJ1-5	.	TGTGCCAGCAGTGAAGGAGGGGTAAGTCAGCCCCAGCATTTT	CASSEGGVSQPQHF
TRBV19	.	TRBJ2-2	.	TGTGCCAGTAGTATCAATACGGATGCCACCGGGGAGCTGTTTTTT	CASSINTDATGELFF
TRBV11-3	.	TRBJ2-3	.	TGTGCCAGCAGCTCTCGGTTAGATACGCAGTATTTT	CASSSRLDTQYF
TRBV19	.	TRBJ1-1	.	TGTGCCAGTAGTATAGGACAGGACACTGAAGCTTTCTTT	CASSIGQDTEAFF
TRBV7-9	.	TRBJ2-7	TRBD1	TGTGCCAGCAGCTCATGGACAGGGGGCTTCTACGAGCAGTACTTC	CASSSWTGGFYEQYF
TRBV11-2	.	TRBJ2-5	TRBD2	TGTGCCAGCAGAACCTGGGGGACTAGGAAGGAGGGAGAGACCCAGTACTTC	CASRTWGTRKEGETQYF
TRBV12-1	.	TRBJ2-7	.	TGTGCCAGCAGCTTTCCTCCGGGACTAGCTTACGAGCAGTACTTC	CASSFPPGLAYEQYF
TRBV4-1	.	TRBJ2-5	.	TGCGCCAGCAGCCAAGAACAGGGTTGGCAAGAGACCCAGTACTTC	CASSQEQGWQETQYF
TRBV19	.	TRBJ1-3	.	TGTGCCAGTAGTACCCCAACAACAGGTCCAGGAAACACCATATATTTT	CASSTPTTGPGNTIYF
TRBV15	.	TRBJ1-4	TRBD1	TGTGCCACCAGCAGACTGGGGACAGCAAATGAAAAACTGTTTTTT	CATSRLGTANEKLFF
TRBV6-5	.	TRBJ2-7	TRBD2	TGTGCCAGCAGTTATCTTGGGGGGGAGGTCTACGAGCAGTACTTC	CASSYLGGEVYEQYF
TRBV29-1	.	TRBJ2-5	.	TGCAGCGTGAGCAGGGGGGAAGAGACCCAGTACTTC	CSVSRGEETQYF
TRBV6-5	few	TRBJ2-7	.	TGTGCCAGCAGTCAAAAGACGGTCCCCTACGAGCAGTACTTC	CASSQKTVPYEQYF
TRBV19	.	TRBJ1-5	.	TGTGCCACCTCCCTCGTGGGGTATGTCCAGCCCCAGCATTTT	CATSLVGYVQPQHF
TRBV7-6	.	TRBJ1-1	.	TGTGCCAGCAGCGCAGCCCGGGACGGAGAAGCTTTCTTT	CASSAARDGEAFF
TRBV7-2	.	TRBJ2-5	.	TGTGCCAGCACGACGGGAGACAGGGTCAGGGCCCAGTACTTC	CASTTGDRVRAQYF
TRBV6-5	.	TRBJ1-2	TRBD1	TGTGCCAGCAGTTCGACAGGGACTGGCTACACCTTC	CASSSTGTGYTF
TRBV12-5	.	TRBJ2-3	.	TGTGCTAGTGGTTTCCAGCACCGCCCAGATACGCAGTATTTT	CASGFQHRPDTQYF
TRBV6-5	.	TRBJ1-1	.	TGTGCCAGCATCATAAAAGGTGGCGGGACTGAAGCTTTCTTT	CASIIKGGGTEAFF
TRBV15	once	TRBJ1-1	.	TGTGCCACCAGCAGCCTGAAGACAGTCGGTGAAGCTTTCTTT	CATSSLKTVGEAFF
TRBV7-6	.	TRBJ1-6	.	TGTGCCAGCGCCGGATGGAATTCACCCCTCCACTTT	CASAGWNSPLHF
TRBV9	.	TRBJ1-1	.	TGTGCCAGCAGCGTAAGTATTCGGCGTGGGCCGAACACTGAAGCTTTCTTT	CASSVSIRRGPNTEAFF
TRBV2	.	TRBJ2-7	.	TGTGCCAGCAGTGACCTGTCGGGGACGCCCTACGAGCAGTACTTC	CASSDLSGTPYEQYF
TRBV9	once	TRBJ2-2	.	TGTGCCAGCGGGGGGACAGTTAACACCGGGGAGCTGTTTTTT	CASGGTVNTGELFF
TRBV5-6	.	TRBJ2-3	.	TGTGCCAGCAGCTTTAGGGTTTCGGGGGTCGATACGCAGTATTTT	CASSFRVSGVDTQYF
TRBV5-6	.	TRBJ2-3	TRBD2	TGTGCCAGCAGCGCAAGCGGGGGGGCCACAGATACGCAGTATTTT	CASSASGGATDTQYF
TRBV2	once	TRBJ2-5	TRBD2	TGTGCCAGCAGTGACGCGCTAGCGGGGGAGACCCAGTACTTC	CASSDALAGETQYF
TRBV19	.	TRBJ2-3	.	TGTGCCAGTGAGGGAGATACGCAGTATTTT	CASEGDTQYF
TRBV2	.	TRBJ1-6	.	TGTGCCAGCAGTCCCGTCCGCTCCTCCTATAATTCACCCCTCCACTTT	CASSPVRSSYNSPLHF